The clone carrying this T cell receptor beta chain was seen more than once but under ten times. CDR3 size: 16 residues. Per the germline V gene, CDR1 is SGDLS and CDR2 is YYNGEE. V was pared by 3 bases and J by 3 bases, with 10 bases of the junction left unmatched. TCRdb keeps only in-frame clones here, not all; method: immunoSEQ multiplex PCR. The sample lists 50,000 or so clones; approximately 90% were seen once. These data come from a study of radiotherapy plus CTLA-4 blockade in lung cancer. The sequencing here drew on peripheral blood, taken from a patient treated with radiotherapy plus ipilimumab. This rearrangement joins TRBV9 to TRBJ2-3, with TRBD1 matching 7 bases. This receptor was taken from a human donor with non-small cell lung cancer whose response to radiotherapy plus ipilimumab could not be evaluated. The CDR3 region is CASSDRDRVVTDTQYF. CDR3 coding DNA: TGTGCCAGCAGCGATCGCGACAGGGTCGTAACAGATACGCAGTATTTT.